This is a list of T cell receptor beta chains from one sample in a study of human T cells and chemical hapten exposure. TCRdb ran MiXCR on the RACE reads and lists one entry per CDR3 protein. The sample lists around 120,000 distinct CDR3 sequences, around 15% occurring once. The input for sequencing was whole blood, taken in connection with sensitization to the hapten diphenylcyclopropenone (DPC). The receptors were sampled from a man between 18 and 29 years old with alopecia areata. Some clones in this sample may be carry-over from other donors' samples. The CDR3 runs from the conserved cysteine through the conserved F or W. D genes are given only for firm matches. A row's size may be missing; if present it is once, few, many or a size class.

CASSLEVETQYF,TGTGCCAGCAGCTTAGAGGTAGAGACCCAGTACTTC,few,TRBJ2-5,TRBV11-2,NA
CASSLAGGIGADTQYF,TGTGCCAGCAGCTTAGCGGGAGGGATAGGTGCAGATACGCAGTATTTT,once,TRBJ2-3,TRBV7-2,TRBD2
CASSEARLGYGYTF,TGTGCCAGCAGTGAAGCGCGGCTGGGGTATGGCTACACCTTC,many,TRBJ1-2,TRBV6-1,NA
CASSLTAGTGGTGELFF,TGTGCCAGCAGCTTGACGGCAGGGACAGGGGGCACCGGGGAGCTGTTTTTT,NA,TRBJ2-2,TRBV7-8,TRBD1
CSVGSREETQYF,TGCAGCGTCGGGAGCAGAGAAGAGACCCAGTACTTC,few,TRBJ2-5,TRBV29-1,NA
CTSSQGDKDTEAFF,TGCACCAGCAGCCAGGGGGACAAGGACACTGAAGCTTTCTTT,NA,TRBJ1-1,TRBV1,NA
CASSLGLPAEAFF,TGTGCCAGCAGCCTCGGACTACCCGCTGAAGCTTTCTTT,NA,TRBJ1-1,TRBV7-3,NA
CASRRRQAGNEKLFF,TGTGCCAGCAGACGGCGACAGGCTGGTAATGAAAAACTGTTTTTT,many,TRBJ1-4,TRBV11-1,NA
CASSPRGQGRDTQYF,TGTGCCAGCAGCCCGAGGGGGCAGGGGAGAGATACGCAGTATTTT,NA,TRBJ2-3,TRBV7-3,TRBD1
CASSPFAGLRTDTQYF,TGTGCCAGCAGCCCCTTCGCGGGGCTACGCACAGATACGCAGTATTTT,few,TRBJ2-3,TRBV9,NA
CASSLYSSTSSYEQYF,TGCGCCAGCAGCTTGTATAGCAGCACCTCCTCCTACGAGCAGTACTTC,few,TRBJ2-7,TRBV5-1,NA
CASSFPQAYGYTF,TGTGCCAGCAGTTTCCCCCAGGCGTATGGCTACACCTTC,NA,TRBJ1-2,TRBV28,NA
CASTLLAGGDNEQFF,TGTGCCAGCACCCTTCTAGCGGGGGGAGACAATGAGCAGTTCTTC,NA,TRBJ2-1,TRBV27,TRBD2
CASSQDASDAYGNQPQHF,TGCGCCAGCAGCCAAGACGCCTCGGACGCGTACGGCAATCAGCCCCAGCATTTT,many,TRBJ1-5,TRBV4-1,NA
CASNIAATGSYEQYF,TGTGCCAGCAACATAGCCGCCACAGGGTCCTACGAGCAGTACTTC,NA,TRBJ2-7,TRBV28,NA
CASSSFPTGGPGAKNIQYF,TGTGCCAGCAGCTCCTTTCCGACCGGGGGACCTGGGGCCAAAAACATTCAGTACTTC,NA,TRBJ2-4,TRBV5-4,NA
CSVVRTENYNEQFF,TGCAGCGTCGTGAGGACAGAAAACTACAATGAGCAGTTCTTC,NA,TRBJ2-1,TRBV29-1,NA
CASFIQRGANTEAFF,TGCGCCAGCTTCATCCAGCGGGGGGCAAACACTGAAGCTTTCTTT,few,TRBJ1-1,TRBV5-1,NA
CASSLFFQQEEQELFF,TGCGCCAGCAGCTTGTTTTTTCAACAGGAGGAGCAAGAACTGTTTTTT,few,TRBJ1-4,TRBV5-1,NA
CASSLDRGRVQETQYF,TGTGCCAGCAGTCTCGACAGAGGGAGGGTCCAAGAGACCCAGTACTTC,few,TRBJ2-5,TRBV11-2,TRBD2
CASSYRDRTYEQYF,TGCGCCAGCAGCTACCGGGACCGAACCTACGAGCAGTACTTC,few,TRBJ2-7,TRBV5-1,NA
CASFAGIEAFF,TGTGCCAGCTTTGCCGGCATTGAAGCTTTCTTT,many,TRBJ1-1,TRBV6-5,NA
CATVRGAGDIQYF,TGTGCCACTGTCCGAGGGGCGGGGGACATTCAGTACTTC,NA,TRBJ2-4,TRBV10-3,TRBD2
CASSLEPRRMNTEAFF,TGCGCCAGCAGCTTGGAACCTAGGCGAATGAACACTGAAGCTTTCTTT,NA,TRBJ1-1,TRBV5-1,NA
CASSQELQRGGSTDTQYF,TGCGCCAGCAGCCAAGAACTACAGCGGGGGGGCAGCACAGATACGCAGTATTTT,NA,TRBJ2-3,TRBV4-3,TRBD2
CSARELGIGAEAFF,TGCAGTGCTAGAGAACTGGGAATCGGGGCTGAAGCTTTCTTT,many,TRBJ1-1,TRBV20-1,NA
CASSESGGFNEKLFF,TGTGCCAGCAGTGAATCGGGAGGTTTTAATGAAAAACTGTTTTTT,few,TRBJ1-4,TRBV25-1,NA
CASAAGNSPLHF,TGTGCCAGCGCCGCGGGTAATTCACCCCTCCACTTT,many,TRBJ1-6,TRBV6-6,NA
CALLGADTEAFF,TGCGCTCTTCTGGGGGCCGACACTGAAGCTTTCTTT,few,TRBJ1-1,TRBV20-1,NA
CASSHPVRNTGELFF,TGTGCCAGCAGCCACCCTGTTCGGAACACCGGGGAGCTGTTTTTT,NA,TRBJ2-2,TRBV14,NA
CASSQRTGGPYNEQFF,TGCGCCAGCAGCCAACGGACAGGGGGCCCCTACAATGAGCAGTTCTTC,few,TRBJ2-1,TRBV4-1,TRBD1
CAIGASSNEKLFF,TGTGCCATCGGTGCCAGCTCTAATGAAAAACTGTTTTTT,NA,TRBJ1-4,TRBV10-3,NA
CASSQETYGGRDGYTF,TGCGCCAGCAGCCAAGAGACGTACGGGGGGAGAGATGGCTACACCTTC,NA,TRBJ1-2,TRBV4-1,NA
CASSSIGSSDTQYF,TGTGCCAGCAGCTCCATCGGGTCGTCAGATACGCAGTATTTT,NA,TRBJ2-3,TRBV7-2,NA
CASLGGATNEQFF,TGTGCCAGCCTCGGGGGGGCTACGAATGAGCAGTTCTTC,few,TRBJ2-1,TRBV12-3/TRBV12-4,TRBD2
CASSYSDRQETQYF,TGTGCCAGCAGTTACTCGGATCGCCAAGAGACCCAGTACTTC,few,TRBJ2-5,TRBV6-2/TRBV6-3,NA
CASSPLAGASYNEQFF,TGTGCCAGCAGCCCCCTAGCGGGGGCCTCCTACAATGAGCAGTTCTTC,few,TRBJ2-1,TRBV3-1,TRBD2
CSVALTLRETQYF,TGCAGCGTTGCGCTGACCCTTCGAGAGACCCAGTACTTC,NA,TRBJ2-5,TRBV29-1,NA
CASITSRENTEAFF,TGTGCCAGCATCACCTCCCGTGAGAACACTGAAGCTTTCTTT,many,TRBJ1-1,TRBV7-2,NA
CASVGANYGYTF,TGTGCCAGCGTCGGTGCTAACTATGGCTACACCTTC,many,TRBJ1-2,TRBV6-2/TRBV6-3,NA
CSAVSDRNEKLFF,TGCAGCGCGGTCAGCGACAGGAATGAAAAACTGTTTTTT,few,TRBJ1-4,TRBV29-1,NA
CASSLIRGLNYEQYF,TGTGCCAGCAGCTTAATTCGGGGGCTAAATTACGAGCAGTACTTC,few,TRBJ2-7,TRBV11-2,NA
CASSWGVTNEQFF,TGTGCCAGCAGTTGGGGGGTCACAAATGAGCAGTTCTTC,few,TRBJ2-1,TRBV6-5,NA
CASRETGGIETQYF,TGTGCCAGCAGGGAGACAGGGGGTATCGAGACCCAGTACTTC,few,TRBJ2-5,TRBV6-5,TRBD1
CASKGYSGANVLTF,TGTGCCAGCAAAGGGTACTCTGGGGCCAACGTCCTGACTTTC,NA,TRBJ2-6,TRBV7-3,NA
CASSQELSGTGNTIYF,TGTGCCAGCAGCCAAGAATTGTCAGGGACTGGAAACACCATATATTTT,NA,TRBJ1-3,TRBV3-1,NA
CASSPRDRYQNTEAFF,TGTGCCAGCAGCCCCCGGGACAGATACCAGAACACTGAAGCTTTCTTT,many,TRBJ1-1,TRBV7-2,TRBD1
CASSHSYEQYF,TGTGCCAGCAGCCACTCCTACGAGCAGTACTTC,many,TRBJ2-7,TRBV3-1,NA
CATSRASSYNEQFF,TGTGCCACCAGCAGAGCGAGCTCCTACAATGAGCAGTTCTTC,few,TRBJ2-1,TRBV15,NA
CASSGQGAPNEQFF,TGTGCCAGCAGCGGCCAGGGGGCACCCAATGAGCAGTTCTTC,few,TRBJ2-1,TRBV11-1,TRBD1